The rows below give T cell receptor beta chains drawn from one sample of a study of response to subunit inactivated influenza vaccine. TCRdb passed the RT-PCR reads through MiXCR, listing each CDR3 protein once. The sample has about 570,000 distinct CDR3 sequences; about 10% are singletons. These data also featured in a second study, about T cells expressing NK-cell markers.

The sample in question was PBMCs from blood, obtained on the day of vaccination. The receptors derive from a man aged 50-59 years who received an inactivated influenza vaccine. Each CDR3 is given with its conserved first and last residue. D genes are given only for firm matches. Where a row states a size, it is once, few, many or the class of an expanded clone; other rows omit it.

V: TRBV12-3/TRBV12-4
J: TRBJ2-2
D: TRBD1
size: .
DNA: TGTGCCAGCAGTCGGACAGGGGGCGCATTTTTCCCCGGGGAGCTGTTTTTT
CDR3: CASSRTGGAFFPGELFF

V: TRBV7-2
J: TRBJ2-5
D: .
size: few
DNA: TGTGCCAGCAGCTTAGTACCTCTGATACAAGAGACCCAGTACTTC
CDR3: CASSLVPLIQETQYF

V: TRBV24-1
J: TRBJ2-3
D: .
size: .
DNA: TGTGCCACCAGTGCCTATTGGGGGGGCACAGATACGCAGTATTTT
CDR3: CATSAYWGGTDTQYF

V: TRBV28
J: TRBJ2-7
D: .
size: .
DNA: TGTGCCAGCAATAGGCCCGGCTCCTACGAGCAGTACTTC
CDR3: CASNRPGSYEQYF

V: TRBV6-5
J: TRBJ2-1
D: TRBD2
size: .
DNA: TGTGCCAGCAGTTACGGTGCGGGAGGGCCTTTCTACAATGAGCAGTTCTTC
CDR3: CASSYGAGGPFYNEQFF

V: TRBV12-3/TRBV12-4
J: TRBJ1-6
D: .
size: .
DNA: TGTGCCAGCAGTTCCTTTAATTCACCCCTCCACTTT
CDR3: CASSSFNSPLHF

V: TRBV20-1
J: TRBJ1-2
D: .
size: few
DNA: TGCAGTGCTACCTCAGACGGTCCCCGTGGCTACACCTTC
CDR3: CSATSDGPRGYTF

V: TRBV12-3/TRBV12-4
J: TRBJ2-3
D: .
size: many
DNA: TGTGCCAGCAGTTTTATCGACACCACAGATACGCAGTATTTT
CDR3: CASSFIDTTDTQYF

V: TRBV4-3
J: TRBJ2-7
D: TRBD2
size: .
DNA: TGCGCCAGCAGCCAAGACAGCGGGAGGGCCTACGAGCAGTACTTC
CDR3: CASSQDSGRAYEQYF

V: TRBV20-1
J: TRBJ1-4
D: .
size: few
DNA: TGCAGTGCTAGAGATGGGGGGCGAGGTGAAAAACTGTTTTTT
CDR3: CSARDGGRGEKLFF

V: TRBV20-1
J: TRBJ1-5
D: .
size: .
DNA: TGCAGTGCTTCCGTAGGGGGTTGGCGTCAGCCCCAGCATTTT
CDR3: CSASVGGWRQPQHF

V: TRBV3-1
J: TRBJ2-2
D: .
size: few
DNA: TGTGCCAGCAGACTCAGGGGGAACACCGGGGAGCTGTTTTTT
CDR3: CASRLRGNTGELFF

V: TRBV12-3/TRBV12-4
J: TRBJ2-7
D: TRBD1
size: few
DNA: TGTGCCAGCAGTTTCGGACAGGGGCTATACGAGCAGTACTTC
CDR3: CASSFGQGLYEQYF

V: TRBV28
J: TRBJ2-3
D: .
size: few
DNA: TGTGCCAGCAGTTCCAGCTGGGATACGCAGTATTTT
CDR3: CASSSSWDTQYF

V: TRBV18
J: TRBJ2-3
D: .
size: few
DNA: TGTGCCAGCTCACCACTTCCAGACCCTAGCACAGATACGCAGTATTTT
CDR3: CASSPLPDPSTDTQYF

V: TRBV5-5
J: TRBJ2-7
D: .
size: .
DNA: TGTGCCAGCAGCTTGGTTAGCGTAGACGAGCAGTACTTC
CDR3: CASSLVSVDEQYF

V: TRBV14
J: TRBJ2-3
D: .
size: few
DNA: TGTGCCAGCAGCCAATGGGGTAGCACAGATACGCAGTATTTT
CDR3: CASSQWGSTDTQYF

V: TRBV3-1
J: TRBJ1-5
D: .
size: .
DNA: TGTGCCAGCAGCAATGCTGGGCAGCCCCAGCATTTT
CDR3: CASSNAGQPQHF

V: TRBV14
J: TRBJ2-2
D: .
size: .
DNA: TGTGCCAGCAGCCAAAACAGCGACACCGGGGAGCTGTTTTTT
CDR3: CASSQNSDTGELFF

V: TRBV12-3/TRBV12-4
J: TRBJ2-3
D: TRBD2
size: few
DNA: TGTGCCAGCAGGGACGGGCAGCGGGGGTACTCAGATACGCAGTATTTT
CDR3: CASRDGQRGYSDTQYF

V: TRBV15
J: TRBJ2-7
D: .
size: .
DNA: TGTGCCACCAGCACACTCTCCTACGAGCAGTACTTC
CDR3: CATSTLSYEQYF

V: TRBV20-1
J: TRBJ2-3
D: TRBD2
size: .
DNA: TGCAGTGCTGGGTGGGGGGGGGATACGCAGTATTTT
CDR3: CSAGWGGDTQYF

V: TRBV18
J: TRBJ2-1
D: .
size: few
DNA: TGTGCCAGCTCACCGAAGAAAGGACTGGCGCGTGATGAGCAGTTCTTC
CDR3: CASSPKKGLARDEQFF

V: TRBV6-5
J: TRBJ1-1
D: TRBD1
size: .
DNA: TGTGCCAGCAGTTACCTAACAGGGGCTGAAGCTTTCTTT
CDR3: CASSYLTGAEAFF

V: TRBV12-5
J: TRBJ2-3
D: TRBD2
size: .
DNA: TGTGCTACTGGTTTGGACCGAGCGGGGCACACAGATACGCAGTATTTT
CDR3: CATGLDRAGHTDTQYF

V: TRBV5-1
J: TRBJ2-2
D: TRBD1
size: .
DNA: TGCGCCAGCAGCTTGTGGGGACAGCCGAACACCGGGGAGCTGTTTTTT
CDR3: CASSLWGQPNTGELFF

V: TRBV5-1
J: TRBJ2-2
D: TRBD2
size: many
DNA: TGCGCCAGCAGCTCCGGGACTAGCACGTCCACCGGGGAGCTGTTTTTT
CDR3: CASSSGTSTSTGELFF

V: TRBV29-1
J: TRBJ2-7
D: .
size: .
DNA: TGCAGCTCCTGGACAGCCGGCGAGCAGTACTTC
CDR3: CSSWTAGEQYF

V: TRBV28
J: TRBJ1-2
D: .
size: .
DNA: TGTGCCACCCTCGTTCCCCCCTATGGCTACACCTTC
CDR3: CATLVPPYGYTF

V: TRBV20-1
J: TRBJ2-1
D: .
size: few
DNA: TGCAGTGCCGCCCGAGGGGCAAGGGGGAATGAGCAGTTCTTC
CDR3: CSAARGARGNEQFF

V: TRBV27
J: TRBJ2-3
D: TRBD2
size: many
DNA: TGTGCCAGCAGTTTATCGGCGGGAGGAGGCACAGATACGCAGTATTTT
CDR3: CASSLSAGGGTDTQYF

V: TRBV3-1
J: TRBJ2-1
D: .
size: few
DNA: TGTGCCAGCAGCCAAGTCAGGACCTACAATGAGCAGTTCTTC
CDR3: CASSQVRTYNEQFF

V: TRBV12-3/TRBV12-4
J: TRBJ2-1
D: TRBD2
size: .
DNA: TGTGCCAGCAGTCCAGCTAGCGGGAGGGGCAATGAGCAGTTCTTC
CDR3: CASSPASGRGNEQFF

V: TRBV5-1
J: TRBJ2-1
D: TRBD1
size: few
DNA: TGCGCCAGCAGCTTTGACAGGGGGCGTAACAATGAGCAGTTCTTC
CDR3: CASSFDRGRNNEQFF

V: TRBV7-2
J: TRBJ2-7
D: TRBD2
size: .
DNA: TGTGCCAGCAGCTTTGGATCCAGCGGGAGCGAGCAGTACTTC
CDR3: CASSFGSSGSEQYF

V: TRBV6-1
J: TRBJ2-7
D: TRBD2
size: few
DNA: TGTGCCAGCAGTAAGGGACTTGCGGGAGGGCCGGTCTACGAGCAGTACTTC
CDR3: CASSKGLAGGPVYEQYF

V: TRBV4-3
J: TRBJ2-7
D: TRBD1
size: .
DNA: TGCGCCAGCAGCCAAGATGTCAGGGGGCGTGAGCAGTACTTC
CDR3: CASSQDVRGREQYF

V: TRBV10-3
J: TRBJ2-7
D: .
size: few
DNA: TGTGCCATCAGAATCTTGGAGGGCGAGCAGTACTTC
CDR3: CAIRILEGEQYF

V: TRBV6-1
J: TRBJ2-2
D: TRBD1
size: .
DNA: TGTGCCAGAAGACAGGGGGCCGACACCGGGGAGCTGTTTTTT
CDR3: CARRQGADTGELFF

V: TRBV12-3/TRBV12-4
J: TRBJ2-1
D: TRBD1
size: many
DNA: TGTGCCAGCAGTTTAGCCCCGGACAGGGGGACCTACAATGAGCAGTTCTTC
CDR3: CASSLAPDRGTYNEQFF

V: TRBV7-3
J: TRBJ1-1
D: .
size: .
DNA: TGTGCCAGCAGCCCCACAGGTAGTGGTATTGCTGAAGCTTTCTTT
CDR3: CASSPTGSGIAEAFF

V: TRBV20-1
J: TRBJ2-1
D: TRBD2
size: .
DNA: TGCAGTGCCGGGACTAGCGGGAGCGGGGAGCAGTTCTTC
CDR3: CSAGTSGSGEQFF

V: TRBV5-1
J: TRBJ2-5
D: .
size: .
DNA: TGCGCCAGCAGCTTTGCTTCTCACCAAGAGACCCAGTACTTC
CDR3: CASSFASHQETQYF